The entry below gives a single T cell receptor beta chain sequence along with its context. Its antigen specificity is not known. The junction does not match germline at one end; this may be a read error. The record originates from a study of cytomegalovirus exposure and HLA in healthy donors (dated by TCRdb to 2015 to 2018). With respect to the entire study: According to an earlier analysis of several hundred of the donors, 150 million to 200 million T cells yielded 95 million to 140 million unique TCR beta sequences and approximately 300 Gb of sequence data. An early release covering roughly 640 HLA-typed donors comprised 250 to 350 gigabases of sequencing data and roughly 86 million unique TCR sequences. Of the approximately 400 genotyped donors, about 80% fell in the genetic ancestry cluster associated with self-reported Caucasian donors. The aim of the study was to test whether cataloging public T cell receptors could identify signatures of past pathogen exposure. Using immunosequencing, the study profiled T cell repertoires from fewer than 850 subjects and related those repertoires to cytomegalovirus serostatus. Besides the first cohort of roughly 640 subjects, a separate validation cohort made up of about 120 different subjects was used. The study combined high-throughput TCR immunosequencing, statistical association of individual TCRs with disease status, and machine learning to predict cytomegalovirus infection status. In a later analysis, previously published TCR beta repertoires from hundreds of donors were re-analyzed and high-resolution HLA genotyping was added so that TCR occurrence patterns could be studied. The later analysis used no new phenotypic data to find candidate immune exposures, relying instead on TCR beta sequences and their occurrence across donors. An earlier analysis of more than 450 of the donors used high-throughput TCR beta sequencing to judge whether each TCR beta V gene segment behaved as functional or pseudogenic. Alongside the repertoire data, information on donor age, sex, ethnicity and CMV serostatus was compiled. Genome-wide SNP genotypes for about 55% of the 666 donors were used in a later genetic analysis, which treated that subset as a discovery cohort. All discovery cohort repertoires had been generated using a single sequencing platform. Class I and class II HLA loci were covered by the typing at four-digit resolution. Typing coverage differed by locus: A, B, C, DRB1 and DQB1 were typed in roughly 620-630 donors, DQA1 in 522, DPA1 in some 600, and DPB1 in 400 to 480. Because of strong linkage in the cohort, five DR-DQ haplotypes were treated as single units for association and clustering. Among about 410 genotyped donors of the cohort, an average of approximately 240,000 unique TCR beta nucleotide sequences was sequenced per donor, of which about 20% were non-productive.

The cohort consisted of 670 or so healthy bone marrow donors. Cohort members were all nominally healthy when sampled, although unrecorded immune exposures were likely present. The donor was CMV seropositive and belonged to the group of about 290 seropositive cohort members. Each donor provided a peripheral blood sample, and peripheral blood mononuclear cells were used for TCR beta sequencing. Genomic DNA was extracted from the blood cell samples with the Qiagen DNeasy Blood Extraction Kit. Looking up the germline V gene yields CDR1 SNHLY and CDR2 FYNNEI. Including the terminal cysteine and phenylalanine, the CDR3 comprises 14 residues. Only the CDR3 portion is preserved as DNA: 42 bases, with reading frame beginning at the first base. Receptor libraries were prepared by the immunoSEQ multiplex PCR assay. A mixture of 60 forward primers for TCR Vbeta segments and 13 reverse primers for TCR Jbeta segments was used in the multiplex PCR. The CDR3 region of rearranged TCR beta genes was amplified from genomic DNA with a multiplex PCR assay. The Illumina HiSeq System was used to sequence the amplified TCR beta libraries as 87-base-pair reads. Under the source paper's analysis protocol: A later analysis tallied tens of millions of unique TCR beta chains across the 700 or so repertoires, and approximately 12 million of those chains were shared by two or more donors. Raw reads were error-corrected and collapsed into unique sequences by a nearest-neighbor algorithm in which closely related sequences were merged to remove PCR and sequencing errors. To assign V, D and J gene segments, CDR3 sequences were aligned to IMGT reference sequences. For a sequence to be retained, a match of at least six nucleotides was required to both a V gene segment and a J gene segment. Rearrangements were classified as productive when the CDR3 lacked stop codons and remained in frame with V and J, and all other rearrangements were classified as non-productive. CDR3 was defined according to IMGT convention as the region running from the second conserved V-encoded cysteine to the conserved J-encoded phenylalanine. The earlier analysis of roughly 590 of the donors excluded sequences that lacked an unambiguous match to a single V gene segment. In an earlier analysis of roughly 600 of the donors, a V segment was called functional when productive rearrangements were above 56.7%, and segregating when the standard deviation between donors exceeded 5%. A statistical classification framework was built to diagnose cytomegalovirus status from the catalog of TCR beta chain sequences. In a later analysis, TCR nucleotide sequences were compared against IMGT/GENE-DB human TR gene sequences so that V and J genes could be assigned. The TCRdist pipeline was used in a later analysis to assign CDR3 sequences and most-parsimonious VDJ recombination scenarios. In a later analysis, every TCR beta chain was defined by the combination of its CDR3 amino acid sequence and its V-gene family, and reads without a unique V-gene family were dropped. In a later analysis, fewer than 600 highly shared, low-generation-probability nucleotide sequences were removed to address suspected cross-contamination and a sequencing artifact. In a later analysis, a clonal expansion index was calculated for each public chain from normalized within-repertoire ranks of inferred template counts. In a later analysis, generation probabilities were computed using a VDJ recombination model fitted to out-of-frame rearrangements, and the results were checked against IGoR. A later analysis scored TCR-TCR, TCR-HLA and TCR-CMV co-occurrence with hypergeometric tests, applying a repertoire-size bias correction to TCR pairs. In a later analysis, false discovery rates were estimated by permuting HLA or CMV assignments 20 times. In a later analysis, co-occurring TCRs were grouped with DBSCAN, and TCRdist sequence similarity was added when clustering was performed within HLA-allele-positive subsets. Co-occurrence clustering excluded repertoires with fewer than 30,000 or more than 120,000 public chains, plus five with anomalous nucleotide sharing. As stored in TCRdb, this immuneACCESS dataset retains in-frame rearrangements with V and J assigned. A fraction of the clones does not appear; measured against another copy, unresolved V genes explain less than half of the discrepancy, and the remainder lacks a known reason. D and trimming come from the DNA, and the V and J calls and clone size come from that table. The sample table holds fewer than 200,000 clones, of which 80% to 90% were seen once. 7% of the sample is in the top ten clones.

Study-wide findings and limitations: At a false discovery rate of 0.05, a later analysis linked 15,000 to 20,000 TCR beta sequences to specific HLA alleles. A later genetic analysis reported fewer N-insertions in productive TCRs among donors in an Asian-associated ancestry cluster than the roughly 650-donor mean. In vitro tests confirmed that three of the cytomegalovirus-associated TCR beta chains recognize cytomegalovirus antigens. In an earlier analysis of over 550 of the donors, most TCR beta V segments were observed in productive rearrangements about 90% or about 30% of the time, broadly matching IMGT annotations. Because counts were too low, seventeen rarely observed V segments, including chromosome 9 orphons, were left out of the earlier analysis of several hundred of the donors. In a later analysis, most CMV-associated TCR beta chains were found to appear HLA-restricted, with HLA associations seemingly driven largely by CMV exposure. The study gave a list of about 160 TCR beta chains associated with cytomegalovirus. In a later genetic analysis, a missense DCLRE1C variant was associated with V-gene and J-gene trimming of TCR beta chains, and the association was replicated in an independent cohort. A group of highly shared sequence variants was considered likely to be a technical artifact of the sequencing pipeline. Because the 87-base-pair reads could not distinguish some IMGT-functional V segments, including TRBV6-2 and TRBV6-3, those segments were excluded. A later analysis found that TCR association rates varied across HLA loci, with DRB1 alleles showing the most associated TCRs and HLA-C alleles the fewest. Assigning TCR associations to individual alleles was difficult when HLA alleles, especially DR and DQ, strongly co-occurred. The cohort was sequenced for TCR beta chains only, and without alpha or paired-chain data the features that could be detected were limited. Across donors, most TCR sequences were observed very rarely, whereas some public TCRs were present in many individuals. Compared with equally common non-associated chains, HLA-associated TCR beta chains in a later analysis were more clonally expanded and had lower generation probabilities. The authors suggested that the approach could potentially be extended to other disease states and immunological phenotypes. According to a later analysis, parvovirus B19, influenza, CMV and Epstein-Barr virus appeared linked to several top co-occurrence clusters. Because HLA typing was unavailable for some donors at each locus, only the typed subset was used in association tests. Cytomegalovirus status was reported to be diagnosed by the classifier with high specificity and sensitivity in both the original and validation cohorts. Sequencing depth was assumed to be roughly uniform across donors in the presence/absence analyses, though that assumption may not hold. Correlated functional status among segregating V segments might reflect linkage disequilibrium, but an unknown experimental factor could not be ruled out. A further reported finding was that TCR beta sequences accurately predicted the HLA-A and HLA-B alleles for most subjects in the first cohort. The only immune exposure information available for the cohort was CMV serostatus.

The TCR sequence derives from a woman aged 30 to 39 in good health and CMV-seropositive. The V and J segments used are TRBV2 and TRBJ1-3; the D gene remains uncertain. The sample taken for sequencing was PBMCs. The CDR3 has the sequence CASSEEHPGNTIYF. The DNA is as follows: TGTGCGAGCAGTGAGGAGCATCCTGGAAACACCATATATTTT. When the CDR3 is completed using the reference TRBV2 and TRBJ1-3 genes on either side, the full variable domain is EPEVTQTPSHQVTQMGQEVILRCVPISNHLYFYWYRQILGQKVEFLVSFYNNEISEKSEIFDDQFSVERPDGSNFTLKIRSTKLEDSAMYFCASSEEHPGNTIYFGEGSWLTVV.